Below, one TCR beta chain is given with its context. What it binds is not known. This sample stems from a study of prognosis after radiotherapy for stage I lung cancer. V was trimmed by 5 bases and J by 10 bases, leaving 14 bases between them. This CDR3 is built from 13 residues. Per germline, CDR1 KGHDR and CDR2 SFDVKD. Two rounds of multiplex PCR amplified TCR beta CDR3 from genomic DNA. First-round PCR amplification was performed with primers specific to each TRBV and TRBJ gene. Each CDR3 protein gets one entry after TCRdb re-called the multiplex PCR reads with MiXCR. The sample consists of 10,000 to 15,000 distinct CDR3 sequences, about 40% of them appearing once. Researchers took around 6 milliliters of peripheral blood at each of two time points. Study-wide results and caveats: In the expanded TCR clones, tumor specificity was not determined.

Here the sequenced sample was PBMCs, taken before or after stereotactic body radiation therapy (not recorded which). The chain carries TRBV24-1 and TRBJ2-1; D might be TRBD1 (6 bases). The sequence was collected from a donor over 45 with non-small cell lung cancer. CDR3 coding DNA: TGTGCCACCAGTGTACAGGGATCTGGCGAGCAGTTCTTC. Protein: CATSVQGSGEQFF.